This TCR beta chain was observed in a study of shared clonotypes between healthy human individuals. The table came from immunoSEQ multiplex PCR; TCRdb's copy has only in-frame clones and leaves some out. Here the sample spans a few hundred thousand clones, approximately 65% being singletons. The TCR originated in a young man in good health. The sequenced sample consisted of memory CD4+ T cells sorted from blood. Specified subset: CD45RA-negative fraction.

Here the CDR3 reads CASSDETGGLGTDTQYF. CDR3 sequence (DNA): TGTGCCAGCAGTGACGAGACAGGGGGCCTTGGCACAGATACGCAGTATTTT. The chain is built from TRBV2 and TRBJ2-3; 10 nucleotides match TRBD1. This CDR3 spans 17 amino acids. The germline CDR1 and CDR2 sequences are SNHLY and FYNNEI. V lost 3 bases, J lost 1 base, and 7 bases stayed unmatched.